A single sample is the source of the 25 T cell receptor beta chains below, sequenced in a study of blood T cell repertoires in COVID-19. The table came from immunoSEQ multiplex PCR; TCRdb's copy has only in-frame clones and leaves some out. This table has 95,000 to 110,000 clones, roughly 80% appearing once. Sequenced input: peripheral blood. These receptors were taken from a woman older than 75 with active or convalescent COVID-19.

The V gene is TRBV12-3 or TRBV12-4, the J gene TRBJ1-2; 8 bases are shared with TRBD1. Trimming cost V 6 bases and J 7 bases; bases outside gene matches: 7. The CDR3 totals 13 residues. CDR3 nucleotide sequence: TGTGCCAGCAGCTACAGGGGGACTGGTGGCTACACCTTC. Translated, it gives CASSYRGTGGYTF.

This chain joins TRBV28 and TRBJ2-1; TRBD1 aligns across 11 bases. The V and J ends lost 6 bases and 7 bases, in that order; junction bases with no gene match: 8. The germline CDR1 and CDR2 sequences are MDHEN and SYDVKM. The CDR3 sequence is 15 residues long. The CDR3 spells CASRNGQGARNEQFF. CDR3 nucleotides: TGTGCCAGCAGGAACGGACAGGGGGCGAGGAATGAGCAGTTCTTC.

The chain combines TRBV28 with TRBJ1-5, with unresolved D. CDR1 and CDR2 from the germline V gene are MDHEN and SYDVKM. Trimming removed 1 base at V and 0 bases at J, with 4 bases between. The CDR3 contains 14 residues. Here the CDR3 DNA reads TGTGCCAGCAGTTTATACGGTAGCAATCAGCCCCAGCATTTT. The encoded protein is CASSLYGSNQPQHF.

The chain is built from TRBV14 and TRBJ1-2, with a tentative D call TRBD1 (5 bases). This CDR3 region has 16 residues. Trimming pared 0 bases from V and 5 bases from J, leaving 16 bases between. Germline CDR1 SGHDN, CDR2 FVKESK. In DNA form, the CDR3 reads TGTGCCAGCAGCCAAGATTTTTCCGCCAGGGCGTATGGCTACACCTTC. It specifies CASSQDFSARAYGYTF.

The CDR3 nucleotides are TGTGCCAGCAGCTTTGGGAGGACTGAAGCTTTCTTT. This sequence encodes CASSFGRTEAFF. The V gene is TRBV7-2, the J gene TRBJ1-1; D gene uncertain. V gave up 3 bases and J gave up 5 bases, with 7 bases separating them. The CDR3 has 12 residues. The germline gives CDR1 SGHTA, CDR2 FQGNSA. The full variable domain, in which reference TRBV7-2 and TRBJ1-1 provide the parts outside the CDR3, is GAGVSQSPSNKVTEKGKDVELRCDPISGHTALYWYRQSLGQGLEFLIYFQGNSAPDKSGLPSDRFSAERTGGSVSTLTIQRTQQEDSAVYLCASSFGRTEAFFGQGTRLTVV.

This clone was counted once. The chain employs TRBV27 and TRBJ1-1; D gene uncertain. This CDR3 has 15 amino acids. Trimming shortened V by 3 bases and J by 2 bases, and 13 bases separated the two germline ends. Germline-derived CDR1 and CDR2 are MNHEY and SMNVEV (reference sequence). The CDR3 region is CASSFTGSINTEAFF. Here the CDR3 DNA reads TGTGCCAGCAGTTTCACCGGGAGCATTAACACTGAAGCTTTCTTT.

The rearrangement links TRBV2 to TRBJ1-6, with a possible D match to TRBD1 (5 bases). This CDR3 region has 14 residues. The germline CDR1 and CDR2 sequences are SNHLY and FYNNEI. V dropped 4 bases and J dropped 7 bases, with 11 bases sitting between them. CDR3 region: CASSVLQENSPLHF. Written as DNA, the CDR3 is TGTGCCAGCAGTGTTTTACAGGAGAATTCACCCCTCCACTTT. Full variable domain (outside the CDR3, taken from reference TRBV2 and TRBJ1-6): EPEVTQTPSHQVTQMGQEVILRCVPISNHLYFYWYRQILGQKVEFLVSFYNNEISEKSEIFDDQFSVERPDGSNFTLKIRSTKLEDSAMYFCASSVLQENSPLHFGNGTRLTVT.

The rearrangement links TRBV7-2 to TRBJ2-5; D unclear. Germline V gene lookup returns CDR1 SGHTA and CDR2 FQGNSA. The CDR3 covers 12 residues. The V and J ends lost 4 bases and 5 bases respectively, with 8 bases between them. This CDR3 is CASSWVRETQYF. CDR3 sequence (DNA): TGTGCCAGCAGCTGGGTGAGGGAGACCCAGTACTTC.

CDR3 sequence (DNA): TGTGCCAGCAGCGTAGATGGGCGGGGGGCGCAGTATTTT. Its protein is CASSVDGRGAQYF. The V and J genes are TRBV9 and TRBJ2-3, with 8 positions matching TRBD2. V lost 0 bases to trimming and J lost 10 bases; unmatched junction nucleotides: 4. This CDR3 is built from 13 residues. Germline values: CDR1 SGDLS, CDR2 YYNGEE.

The V and J genes are TRBV7-2 and TRBJ2-1; 10 nucleotides line up with TRBD1. The length of the CDR3 is 16 residues. In germline, CDR1 is SGHTA, CDR2 FQGNSA. V lost 4 bases to trimming and J lost 7 bases; unmatched junction nucleotides: 10. The CDR3: CASSSGGTGVRNEQFF. DNA for the CDR3: TGTGCCAGCAGCTCGGGCGGGACAGGGGTAAGGAATGAGCAGTTCTTC.

This chain links TRBV29-1 with TRBJ1-1; 10 positions match TRBD1. This CDR3 comprises 14 residues. V lost 6 bases, J lost 3 bases, and 7 bases stayed unmatched. Germline loops: CDR1 SQVTM, CDR2 ANQGSEA. CDR3 in DNA: TGCAGCGTAAGACAGGGGGCACGGTACACTGAAGCTTTCTTT. Amino acid sequence: CSVRQGARYTEAFF.

This clone has a count of ten or more. The chain couples TRBV29-1 to TRBJ2-2; tentative D call: TRBD2 (5 bases). Germline lookup yields CDR1 SQVTM and CDR2 ANQGSEA. Trimming took off 1 base at V and 3 bases at J, with 9 bases between the two ends. The CDR3 covers 14 residues. CDR3 nucleotide sequence: TGCAGCGTTGAAGCGGGAAAATACACCGGGGAGCTGTTTTTT. Translation gives CSVEAGKYTGELFF.

The chain combines TRBV9 with TRBJ2-2; perhaps TRBD1 as D (7 bases). V was cut by 3 bases and J by 1 base, with 16 bases left in between. The CDR3 is 17 residues long. Germline V CDR1 and CDR2: SGDLS, YYNGEE. CDR3 DNA: TGTGCCAGCAGCGAGAGACCCAGGGGGGTGAACACCGGGGAGCTGTTTTTT. Translated, it gives CASSERPRGVNTGELFF.

The CDR3 here is CASSYPGAAEQYF. CDR3 nucleotides: TGTGCCAGCAGCTACCCGGGAGCCGCCGAGCAGTACTTC. The rearrangement links TRBV7-2 to TRBJ2-7; weak D call: TRBD2 (6 bases). The CDR3 covers 13 residues. V lost 4 bases and J lost 6, with 13 bases in between. Germline CDR1 SGHTA, CDR2 FQGNSA.

The table lists this clone with a few counts. CDR3 sequence (DNA): TGTGCCAGCAGTATCCCACAGGGGACGTTATACAATGAGCAGTTCTTC. It translates to CASSIPQGTLYNEQFF. The rearrangement joins TRBV6-2 or TRBV6-3 to TRBJ2-1; 7 bases agree with TRBD1. CDR3 length: 16 amino acids. Trimming took 5 bases from V and 4 from J; bases not matched to a gene: 11. Germline CDR1 MNHEY, CDR2 SVGEGT.

In nucleotides, the CDR3 is TGTGCCAGCAGTCCCGGGACAGGGGATTCTCAGCCCCAGCATTTT. Amino acid sequence: CASSPGTGDSQPQHF. V gene TRBV28 combines with J gene TRBJ1-5, with TRBD1 matching 10 bases. This CDR3 has 15 residues. Trimming took 5 bases from V and 6 from J; bases not matched to a gene: 7. Germline V gene data show CDR1 as MDHEN and CDR2 as SYDVKM.

The chain combines TRBV9 with TRBJ1-1; possible D gene TRBD1, 5 bases. The germline gives CDR1 SGDLS, CDR2 YYNGEE. With 0 bases removed from V and 9 bases from J, the gap between germline ends came to 9 bases. This CDR3 contains 12 residues. The DNA of the CDR3 is TGTGCCAGCAGCGTAGGGGGCGGGAAAGCTTTCTTT. Translated, it gives CASSVGGGKAFF.

The chain has TRBV24-1 and TRBJ2-7; TRBD1 agrees at 7 bases. Germline trimming cut 3 bases from V and 2 bases from J; bases unmatched to any gene: 9. Germline CDR1 and CDR2: KGHDR and SFDVKD. This CDR3 comprises 16 residues. The CDR3 coding sequence is TGTGCCACCAGTGATATAACGAAGACAGGGACCTACGAGCAGTACTTC. Translating it yields CATSDITKTGTYEQYF.

The V and J genes are TRBV18 and TRBJ2-5; D might be TRBD2 (5 bases). CDR3 length equals 14 residues. The V gene lost 3 bases and the J gene lost 5 bases, with 13 bases spanning the gap. Germline V gives CDR1 KGHSH, CDR2 LQKENI. In DNA, the CDR3 is TGTGCCAGCTCACCCGGGATGAGCGCGGAGACCCAGTACTTC. It encodes CASSPGMSAETQYF.

The gene calls are TRBV2 and TRBJ1-1, with TRBD1 identical over 7 bases. The ends lost 10 bases at V and 4 bases at J; junction bases unmatched: 3. This CDR3 contains 11 residues. The germline V gene encodes CDR1 SNHLY and CDR2 FYNNEI. The CDR3 coding sequence is TGTGCCAAAACAGGGGTCACTGAAGCTTTCTTT. This gives the protein CAKTGVTEAFF.

The chain has TRBV2 and TRBJ1-6; the match to TRBD1 covers 7 bases. Trimming at V came to 6 bases and at J to 8 bases, leaving 13 bases not matched to a gene. This CDR3 contains 16 residues. CDR1 is SNHLY and CDR2 is FYNNEI in the germline V gene. The CDR3 DNA reads as TGTGCCAGCAGCGGCATTATTACAGGGGTGTATTCACCCCTCCACTTT. Translation: CASSGIITGVYSPLHF.

The chain recombines TRBV19 with TRBJ2-7; 7 bases map to TRBD2. This CDR3 contains 13 residues. The J segment lost 3 bases and the V segment lost 5 bases, leaving 4 bases of the junction unmatched. The germline V gene encodes CDR1 LNHDA and CDR2 SQIVND (reference sequence). The CDR3 region is CASSEIAGYEQYF. The CDR3 region has the DNA TGTGCCAGTAGTGAAATAGCGGGCTACGAGCAGTACTTC.

The chain recombines TRBV11-2 with TRBJ1-1, with D possibly being TRBD1 (5 bases). The germline V and J ends were trimmed by 4 bases and 3 bases, with 15 bases remaining between them. In germline, CDR1 is SGHAT, CDR2 FQNNGV. The length of the CDR3 is 15 residues. The CDR3 region is CASSSQTGIHTEAFF. In DNA form, the CDR3 reads TGTGCCAGCAGCTCACAAACAGGTATCCACACTGAAGCTTTCTTT.

The chain uses TRBV19 and TRBJ2-4; TRBD2 matches at 7 bases. In germline, CDR1 is LNHDA, CDR2 SQIVND (reference sequence). The CDR3 length is 16 residues. The ends lost 1 base at V and 6 bases at J; junction bases unmatched: 9. CDR3 loop: CASSIVGTAGRNIQYF. The CDR3 DNA is TGTGCCAGTAGTATAGTAGGAACAGCGGGAAGAAACATTCAGTACTTC. Variable domain in full (rest from reference TRBV19 and TRBJ2-4): DGGITQSPKYLFRKEGQNVTLSCEQNLNHDAMYWYRQDPGQGLRLIYYSQIVNDFQKGDIAEGYSVSREKKESFPLTVTSAQKNPTAFYLCASSIVGTAGRNIQYFGAGTRLSVL.

In nucleotides, the CDR3 is TGTGCCAGCAGTTACAGACTCCCGGGTGATACGCAGTATTTT. It specifies CASSYRLPGDTQYF. The gene calls are TRBV6-5 and TRBJ2-3; D is unclear. The V and J ends lost 2 bases and 6 bases respectively, with 12 bases between them. CDR1 and CDR2 from the germline V gene are MNHEY and SVGAGI. The CDR3 runs 14 residues.